This entry lists 20 T cell receptor beta chains sequenced from one sample in a study of cytomegalovirus exposure and HLA in healthy donors. The primer mix had 60 Vbeta and 13 Jbeta primers. The method was immunoSEQ multiplex PCR; TCRdb's version includes in-frame clones alone and lacks a portion of them. The data contain about 190,000 clones, approximately 87% of them singletons. The sample was PBMCs. The origin of the receptors is a man aged 25 to 40 in good health and CMV-seronegative.

This chain uses TRBV28 with TRBJ1-5; D perhaps matches TRBD1 (5 bases). Germline assignment: CDR1 MDHEN and CDR2 SYDVKM. V lost 3 bases and J lost 3, with 9 bases in between. CDR3 length: 14 residues. The CDR3 loop reads CASSLPGNNQPQHF. The DNA of the CDR3 is TGTGCCAGCAGTTTGCCAGGGAACAATCAGCCCCAGCATTTT.

The chain uses TRBV6-5 and TRBJ1-2; D is undetermined. The germline V gene encodes CDR1 MNHEY and CDR2 SVGAGI. Deletions cut 5 bases from V and 10 bases from J, with 17 bases between. The CDR3 length is 13 residues. CDR3 sequence: CASSQNLDGDYTF. The CDR3 bases are TGTGCCAGCAGTCAGAACCTAGACGGGGACTACACCTTC.

The rearrangement uses TRBV11-2 and TRBJ2-1, with a weak D call TRBD2 (5 bases). The germline CDR1 and CDR2 sequences are SGHAT and FQNNGV. The CDR3 sequence is 14 residues long. V was clipped by 4 bases and J by 6 bases, with 13 bases between them. The CDR3 reads CASSSNRGANEQFF. The CDR3 nucleotides read TGTGCCAGCAGCTCCAATCGGGGTGCCAATGAGCAGTTCTTC.

The DNA for the CDR3 is TGTGCCAGCAGCTCTCGCTACAATGAGCAGTTCTTC. It specifies CASSSRYNEQFF. V is TRBV7-2 and J is TRBJ2-1, with D hard to call. CDR1 and CDR2 from the germline V gene are SGHTA and FQGNSA. The CDR3 is 12 amino acids. V lost 4 bases and J 3 bases, leaving 4 bases between the germline ends.

This chain links TRBV10-3 with TRBJ2-3; the D is unclear. Germline V gives CDR1 ENHRY, CDR2 SYGVKD. V dropped 0 bases and J dropped 6 bases, with 10 bases sitting between them. CDR3 length: 14 residues. Written as DNA, the CDR3 is TGTGCCATCAGTGAGTCGAGAGGTGGGGATACGCAGTATTTT. Its protein is CAISESRGGDTQYF.

The chain is built from TRBV10-3 and TRBJ1-2, with 12 bases fitting TRBD1. Germline V lookup: CDR1 ENHRY, CDR2 SYGVKD. V was pared by 8 bases and J by 2 bases, with 9 bases of the junction left unmatched. The CDR3 spans 16 residues. CDR3 sequence: CAIGTGGSPTNYGYTF. The CDR3 nucleotides read TGTGCCATCGGGACAGGGGGCAGTCCCACAAACTATGGCTACACCTTC.

The V and J genes are TRBV18 and TRBJ2-1, with 9 bases aligning to TRBD2. The V segment lost 1 base and the J segment 2 bases; nucleotides outside the gene matches: 6. Per germline, CDR1 KGHSH and CDR2 LQKENI. The length of the CDR3 is 17 residues. CDR3 in amino acids: CASSPLGGGAAYNEQFF. DNA for the CDR3: TGTGCCAGCTCACCACTGGGCGGGGGGGCCGCCTACAATGAGCAGTTCTTC.

The V call is TRBV7-2, the J call TRBJ2-3; possible D gene TRBD1, 5 bases. Trimming shortened V by 3 bases and J by 8 bases, and 15 bases separated the two germline ends. This CDR3 has 14 residues. Germline V gives CDR1 SGHTA, CDR2 FQGNSA. CDR3 in amino acids: CASSLGPDIGTQYF. The DNA for the CDR3 is TGTGCCAGCAGCTTGGGGCCTGACATTGGTACGCAGTATTTT.

The chain is built from TRBV5-1 and TRBJ1-2; no clear D. The CDR3 is 13 residues long. Germline V gives CDR1 SGHRS, CDR2 YFSETQ. Deletions cut 1 base from V and 4 bases from J, with 8 bases between. CDR3 DNA sequence: TGCGCCAGCAGCTTGAGTGAGTCCTATGGCTACACCTTC. It translates to CASSLSESYGYTF.

V and J are TRBV7-9 and TRBJ2-1; 10 bases align to TRBD2. Germline V gene data show CDR1 as SEHNR and CDR2 as FQNEAQ (reference sequence). Trimming took 4 bases from V and 8 from J; bases not matched to a gene: 17. There are 18 residues in the CDR3. The CDR3 here is CASSSLGTSVGSPHEQFF. CDR3 DNA sequence: TGTGCCAGCAGCTCCCTCGGGACTAGCGTGGGATCCCCCCATGAGCAGTTCTTC.

This sequence joins TRBV15 and TRBJ1-2; D is unresolved. The germline V gene has CDR1 LNHNV and CDR2 YYDKDF (reference sequence). Trimming stripped 7 bases from V and 7 bases from J, with 22 bases between. This CDR3 region has 15 residues. CDR3 DNA sequence: TGTGCCACCACCGTGACGTGGGCCAGTCAAAGTGGCTACACCTTC. Translating it yields CATTVTWASQSGYTF.

The J gene is TRBJ2-2, the V gene TRBV7-2; 8 bases match TRBD1. The CDR3 loop spans 14 amino acids. The ends lost 6 bases at V and 4 bases at J; junction bases unmatched: 4. Germline V gene data show CDR1 as SGHTA and CDR2 as FQGNSA. In DNA, the CDR3 is TGTGCCAGCAGAACAACAGGGGGCACCGGGGAGCTGTTTTTT. Encoded protein: CASRTTGGTGELFF.

The chain is built from TRBV19 and TRBJ1-1, with D perhaps matching TRBD1 (5 bases). Germline CDR1 LNHDA, CDR2 SQIVND (reference sequence). This CDR3 is 12 amino acids long. V was trimmed by 3 bases and J by 5 bases, leaving 7 bases between them. CDR3 sequence: CASSIHRTEAFF. CDR3 DNA sequence: TGTGCCAGTAGTATCCACAGGACTGAAGCTTTCTTT. The complete variable domain, with remaining parts taken from reference TRBV19 and TRBJ1-1, reads DGGITQSPKYLFRKEGQNVTLSCEQNLNHDAMYWYRQDPGQGLRLIYYSQIVNDFQKGDIAEGYSVSREKKESFPLTVTSAQKNPTAFYLCASSIHRTEAFFGQGTRLTVV.

This sequence joins TRBV7-8 and TRBJ2-3; D is uncertain. The CDR3 contains 13 residues. V lost 3 bases and J 2 bases, leaving 6 bases between the germline ends. The germline CDR1 and CDR2 sequences are SGHVS and FQNEAQ. As DNA, the CDR3 is TGTGCCAGCAGCTTTCTGGCCACAGATACGCAGTATTTT. It encodes CASSFLATDTQYF. The entire variable domain, with the rest obtained from reference TRBV7-8 and TRBJ2-3, is as follows: GAGVSQSPRYKVAKRGQDVALRCDPISGHVSLFWYQQALGQGPEFLTYFQNEAQLDKSGLPSDRFFAERPEGSVSTLKIQRTQQEDSAVYLCASSFLATDTQYFGPGTRLTVL.

This rearrangement joins TRBV7-2 to TRBJ2-3, with D possibly TRBD1 on 6 matching bases. Germline V CDR1 and CDR2: SGHTA, FQGNSA. Deletions cut 5 bases from V and 4 bases from J, with 13 bases between. The CDR3 loop spans 14 amino acids. CDR3 protein: CASSLQEGADTQYF. As DNA, the CDR3 is TGTGCCAGCAGCCTGCAAGAGGGGGCAGATACGCAGTATTTT.

The chain carries TRBV28 and TRBJ1-2; D is perhaps TRBD1 (6 bases). The ends were cut back, 4 bases at V and 1 base at J, with 13 bases in the middle. Germline loops: CDR1 MDHEN, CDR2 SYDVKM. The CDR3 has 15 amino acids. CDR3 residues: CASSSIRTDNYGYTF. The CDR3 nucleotides are TGTGCCAGCAGTTCAATTCGGACAGATAACTATGGCTACACCTTC.

This sequence joins TRBV27 and TRBJ1-4; 9 bases agree with TRBD1. The germline gives CDR1 MNHEY, CDR2 SMNVEV (reference sequence). After removal of 4 bases from V and 4 bases from J, the junction contained 1 base not matched to a gene. This CDR3 has 14 amino acids. The CDR3 sequence is CASSSTGGNEKLFF. The CDR3 nucleotides are TGTGCCAGCAGTTCGACAGGGGGTAATGAAAAACTGTTTTTT.

The rearrangement joins TRBV27 to TRBJ1-6; 7 bases fit TRBD1. Unmatched junction bases numbered 11, after V lost 5 bases and J lost 4 bases. Per the germline V gene, CDR1 is MNHEY and CDR2 is SMNVEV (reference sequence). The CDR3 sequence is 17 residues long. The CDR3 DNA sequence: TGTGCCAGCAGTGACAGGGCGCTCACCATTTATAATTCACCCCTCCACTTT. Protein product: CASSDRALTIYNSPLHF.

This chain links TRBV19 with TRBJ2-5; a possible D gene is TRBD1 (6 bases). The CDR3 loop spans 16 amino acids. Trimming pared 5 bases from V and 2 bases from J, leaving 18 bases between. The V gene's germline CDR1 is LNHDA and CDR2 SQIVND (reference sequence). The CDR3 spells CASSAVLDSRQETQYF. The CDR3 bases are TGTGCCAGTAGTGCCGTCCTGGACAGCCGTCAAGAGACCCAGTACTTC.

This chain joins TRBV5-6 and TRBJ2-7, with TRBD1 matching over 10 bases. The CDR3 is 15 amino acids. Per the germline V gene, CDR1 is SGHDT and CDR2 is YYEEEE. The V gene end was trimmed by 3 bases and the J gene end by 2 bases; junction bases not matched to a gene: 5. The CDR3 DNA reads TGTGCCAGCAGCTACGACAGGGGGCTAACCTACGAGCAGTACTTC. The encoded protein is CASSYDRGLTYEQYF.